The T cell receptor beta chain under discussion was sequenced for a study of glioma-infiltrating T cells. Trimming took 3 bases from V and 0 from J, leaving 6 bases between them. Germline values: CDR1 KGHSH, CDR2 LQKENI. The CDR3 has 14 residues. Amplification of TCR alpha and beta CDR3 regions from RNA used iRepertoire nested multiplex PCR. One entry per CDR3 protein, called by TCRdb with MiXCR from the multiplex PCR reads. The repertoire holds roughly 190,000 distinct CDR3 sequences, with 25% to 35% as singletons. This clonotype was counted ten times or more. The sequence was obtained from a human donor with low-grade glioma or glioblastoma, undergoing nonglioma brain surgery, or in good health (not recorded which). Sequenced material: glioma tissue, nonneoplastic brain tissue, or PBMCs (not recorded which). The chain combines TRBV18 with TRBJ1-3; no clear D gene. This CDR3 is CASSPGSSGNTIYF. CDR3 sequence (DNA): TGTGCCAGCTCACCGGGGAGCTCTGGAAACACCATATATTTT.